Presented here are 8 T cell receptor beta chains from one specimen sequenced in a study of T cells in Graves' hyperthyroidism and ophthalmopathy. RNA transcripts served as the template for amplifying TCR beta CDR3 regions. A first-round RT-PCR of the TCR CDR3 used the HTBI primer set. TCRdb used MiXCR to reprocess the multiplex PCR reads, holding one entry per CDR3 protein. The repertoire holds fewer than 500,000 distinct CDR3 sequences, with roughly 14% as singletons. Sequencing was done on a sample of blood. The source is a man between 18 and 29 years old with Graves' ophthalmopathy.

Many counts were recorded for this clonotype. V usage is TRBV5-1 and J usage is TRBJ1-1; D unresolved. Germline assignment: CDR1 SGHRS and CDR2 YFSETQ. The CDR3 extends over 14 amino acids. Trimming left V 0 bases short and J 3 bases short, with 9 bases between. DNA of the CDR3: TGCGCCAGCAGCTTGGCCCACCTGGACACTGAAGCTTTCTTT. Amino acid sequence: CASSLAHLDTEAFF.

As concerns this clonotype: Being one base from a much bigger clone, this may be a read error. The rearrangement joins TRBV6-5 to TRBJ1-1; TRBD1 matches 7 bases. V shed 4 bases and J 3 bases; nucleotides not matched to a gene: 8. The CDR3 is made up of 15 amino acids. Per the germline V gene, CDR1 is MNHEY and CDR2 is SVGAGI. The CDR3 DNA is TGTGCCAGCAGTTTCTACAACAGGGGTGACACTGAAGCTTTCTTT. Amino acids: CASSFYNRGDTEAFF.

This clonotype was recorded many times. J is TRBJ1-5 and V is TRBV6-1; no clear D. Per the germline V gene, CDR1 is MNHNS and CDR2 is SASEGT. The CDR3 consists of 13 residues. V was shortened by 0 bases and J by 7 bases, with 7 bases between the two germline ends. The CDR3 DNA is TGTGCCAGCAGTGAAGCGTCTTACCAGCCCCAGCATTTT. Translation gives CASSEASYQPQHF.

CDR3 coding DNA: TGTGCCAGCAGCTTTGGCAGGGGGGAGTTCTTC. Encoded protein: CASSFGRGEFF. This rearrangement joins TRBV7-9 to TRBJ2-1; perhaps TRBD1 as D (7 bases). Germline values: CDR1 SEHNR, CDR2 FQNEAQ (reference sequence). The CDR3 length is 11 residues. V was cut by 3 bases and J by 14 bases, with 11 bases left in between.

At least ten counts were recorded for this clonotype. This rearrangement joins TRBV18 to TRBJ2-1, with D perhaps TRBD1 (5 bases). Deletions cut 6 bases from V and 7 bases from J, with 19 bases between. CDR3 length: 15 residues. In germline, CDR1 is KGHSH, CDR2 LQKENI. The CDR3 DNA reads TGTGCCAGCTCGAAGGGGCCACCCTTTGGAAATGAGCAGTTCTTC. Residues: CASSKGPPFGNEQFF.

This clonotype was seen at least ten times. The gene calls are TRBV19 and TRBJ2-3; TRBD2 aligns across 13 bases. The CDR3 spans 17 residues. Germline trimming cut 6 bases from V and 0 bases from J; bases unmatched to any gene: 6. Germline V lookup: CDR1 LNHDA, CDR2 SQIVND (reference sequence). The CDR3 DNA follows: TGTGCCAGTAGGACTAGCGGGAGGTTTGTAAGCACAGATACGCAGTATTTT. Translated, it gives CASRTSGRFVSTDTQYF.

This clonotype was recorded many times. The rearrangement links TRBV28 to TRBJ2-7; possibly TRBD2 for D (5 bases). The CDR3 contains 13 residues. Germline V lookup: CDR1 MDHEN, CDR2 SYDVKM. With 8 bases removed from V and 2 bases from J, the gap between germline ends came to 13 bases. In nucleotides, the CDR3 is TGTGCCAGCGCGAGGGCAGGACCCTACGAGCAGTACTTC. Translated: CASARAGPYEQYF.

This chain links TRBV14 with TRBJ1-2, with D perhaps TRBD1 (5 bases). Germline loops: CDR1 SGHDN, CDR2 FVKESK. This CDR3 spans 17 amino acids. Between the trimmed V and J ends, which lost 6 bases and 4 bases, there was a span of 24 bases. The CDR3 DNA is TGTGCCAGCAGTCTACGATTGGGGACCAACGCTCTCTATGGCTACACCTTC. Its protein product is CASSLRLGTNALYGYTF.